This T cell receptor beta chain was observed in a study of shared clonotypes between healthy human individuals (dated by TCRdb to 2018 to 2020). Looking at the study overall: Three men and two women, aged 18 to 49 years, made up the cohort. To increase sequencing depth and limit assay-specific biases, TCR repertoire library preparation and sequencing were carried out by different laboratories using diverse techniques. For each donor, CD4 naive and CD4 memory were each run on three plates, CD8 naive on two plates, and CD8 memory on one plate. The study deeply sequenced blood TCR repertoires of five healthy adults to estimate repertoire size and the extent of clonotype sharing between individuals. Per donor, leukapheresis produced somewhere between about 0.9 and 10 billion PBMCs. Results and caveats for the whole study, not just this receptor: Compared with non-shared clonotypes, the clonotypes found in all four sorted-subset donors had higher generation probabilities. Approximately 5% of naive CD4, around 4% of naive CD8, about 2.5% of memory CD4, and 0.4% of memory CD8 clonotypes were shared across several donors. Based on pairwise subsampling, the degree of clonotype sharing among donors was expected to be affected by sequencing depth. Only blood was sampled, and tissue TCR repertoires likely differ from those in blood. Because the study included a small number of donors, the genetic and exposure-history diversity represented was limited. Naive subsets generally had larger estimated clonotype richness than memory subsets did. Incomplete sequencing was indicated by rarefaction of sorted-subset datasets, despite the large sequencing depth.

According to the germline V gene (reference sequence), CDR1 reads MNHEY and CDR2 reads SMNVEV. The CDR3 numbers 17 residues from cysteine through phenylalanine. Of all the DNA, just the CDR3 is kept, 51 bases in frame from base 1. V was cut back by 5 bases and J by 5 bases, leaving a gap of 19 bases between them. TCR CDR3 regions were amplified from genomic DNA by multiplex PCR using the deep immunoSEQ assay. For each cell subset, the extracted genomic DNA was distributed evenly across all wells of several immunoSEQ 96-well plates, and each plate served as one replicate. For sorted subsets, 150 to 250 ng of genomic DNA, equivalent to 30,000 or so T cell genomes, went into each replicate PCR. Purified libraries were quantified with a Qubit 3.0 fluorometer, sized on a Bioanalyzer 2100, and re-quantified with the KAPA Library Quantification kit. Every immunoSEQ 96-well plate was sequenced on a dedicated single-read 150-cycle Illumina NextSeq 550 flow cell. For the original study's pipeline: Because only junctional sequences without quality scores were contained in the immunoSEQ output, filtering matching that applied to full-length reads could not be performed. To assign V/J genes and CDR3, sequences were annotated against IMGT germline references using PyIR, a Python wrapper for IgBLAST v1.9. Reads were filtered out if the reads had weak V/J assignments (E-value above 1e-6), no CDR3, stop codons, out-of-frame junctions, or ambiguous translated residues. V3J clonotypes were defined by identical inferred V gene, J gene, and CDR3 amino acid sequence. Percentage overlap between repertoires was computed as shared unique clonotypes divided by the size of the smaller repertoire. Three approaches were used to assess repertoire richness: RTK rarefaction, the Chao1 estimator, and Recon v2.1 estimates of unobserved clonotypes. For all TCRbeta clonotypes obtained by the gDNA method from a few donors, generation probabilities were computed with OLGA. TCRdb retrieved this table from immuneACCESS and kept in-frame rearrangements only. Not all clones are present; in checked studies, unresolved V genes account for under half, and no reason is known for the remainder. The V and J calls and the clone size are those of that table, but D and trimming were determined from the DNA. This sample has millions of clones in its table, and 85% to 95% of those were observed once. The ten largest clones represent roughly 1% of the sample.

CD8 naive samples were CD45RO-negative cells positively selected for CCR7, giving a CD45RA+CCR7+ population that excluded TemRA cells. The donors were healthy, HIV-negative adults who had no recently reported acute infections or vaccinations. Every donor was a Caucasian adult residing in Nashville, Tennessee, USA. Blood was collected by leukapheresis, and PBMCs were isolated by Ficoll-Histopaque density gradient centrifugation and then cryopreserved in liquid nitrogen vapor phase. Analytical flow cytometry was used to check the purity and quantity of every magnetically sorted T cell population. Each sorted fraction had its genomic DNA isolated and then quantified by UV absorbance on a Nanodrop 2000c. Comment on this clone: Which antigen it targets is not known. No much larger clone is present one base from it, and per-base qualities are unavailable.

The sequence links TRBV27 to TRBJ1-6; the D gene is perhaps TRBD1, on 5 matching bases. The specimen was naive CD8+ T cells sorted from blood. The sample's cell subset or site label, decoded: CD45RA+CCR7+. This receptor was obtained from a man younger than 35 in good health. The CDR3 has the sequence CASSPLPDTDDNSPLHF. The DNA reads as follows: TGTGCCAGCAGTCCCCTCCCGGACACAGACGATAATTCACCCCTCCACTTT.